This TCR beta chain was identified during a study of T cells in Graves' hyperthyroidism and ophthalmopathy. Study-level findings and limits: Blood held most thyroid clonotypes expanded above 0.001 frequency.

Amplified regions were TCR beta CDR3 sequences from RNA transcripts. A first-round RT-PCR of the TCR CDR3 used the HTBI primer set. TCRdb redid the calling of the multiplex PCR reads with MiXCR, one entry per CDR3 protein. The sample has about 690,000 distinct CDR3 sequences, 15% to 20% seen once; the top ten hold 15% to 17%. Germline CDR1 and CDR2: MNHEY and SMNVEV (reference sequence). This CDR3 spans 14 amino acids. Trimming stripped 2 bases from V and 4 bases from J, with 11 bases between. Details on this clonotype: What it binds is not known.

What was sequenced was blood. This clonotype was sampled from a man aged 50 to 59 with Graves' hyperthyroidism. This sequence joins TRBV27 and TRBJ1-1; D is unclear. CDR3: CASSLMGSSTEAFF. In DNA, the CDR3 is TGTGCCAGCAGTTTAATGGGGTCGAGCACTGAAGCTTTCTTT.